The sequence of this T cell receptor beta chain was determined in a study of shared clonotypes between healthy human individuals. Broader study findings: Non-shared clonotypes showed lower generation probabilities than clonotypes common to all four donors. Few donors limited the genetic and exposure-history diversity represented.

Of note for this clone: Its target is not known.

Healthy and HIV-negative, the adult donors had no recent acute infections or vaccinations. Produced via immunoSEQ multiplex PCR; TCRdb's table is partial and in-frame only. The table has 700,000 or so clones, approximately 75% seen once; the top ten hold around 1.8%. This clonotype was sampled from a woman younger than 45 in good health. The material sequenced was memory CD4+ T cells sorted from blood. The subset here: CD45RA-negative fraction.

This chain's CDR3 is CASSDHSADTQYF. The DNA of the CDR3 is TGTGCCAGCAGTGACCATAGTGCAGATACGCAGTATTTT. V usage is TRBV6-1 and J usage is TRBJ2-3, with no clear D. V was clipped by 3 bases and J by 4 bases, with 8 bases between them. This CDR3 is built from 13 residues. Germline V gene data show CDR1 as MNHNS and CDR2 as SASEGT.